The source of this T cell receptor (beta chain) is a study of chemoradiotherapy in HPV16-positive cancers. Across the study: Candidate HPV-specific clones and shared TCR motifs came from two HPV16-positive patients.

Repertoires were sampled repeatedly during chemoradiotherapy. In the case of this clone: No antigen is known for it.

From germline, CDR1 is MNHNS and CDR2 SASEGT. V was shortened by 2 bases and J by 4 bases, with 15 bases between the two germline ends. This CDR3 has 17 residues. Study-wide findings and caveats: Only a couple of HPV16-positive patients supplied the functional HPV-specificity definition.

Profiling relied on immunoSEQ multiplex PCR, and the TCRdb table lists in-frame clones only, not all of them. The top ten hold approximately 5% of the sample, which has about 4,700 clones, 60% to 85% seen once. The rearrangement uses TRBV6-1 and TRBJ2-6; possible D gene TRBD1, 7 bases. The origin of this receptor is a human donor with HPV-associated anogenital cancer. The source material was tumor tissue, sampled from a patient who underwent chemoradiotherapy. As DNA, the CDR3 is TGTGCCAGCAGTGAACAGGGGGGAGCGGCCGGGGCCAACGTCCTGACTTTC. This encodes CASSEQGGAAGANVLTF.